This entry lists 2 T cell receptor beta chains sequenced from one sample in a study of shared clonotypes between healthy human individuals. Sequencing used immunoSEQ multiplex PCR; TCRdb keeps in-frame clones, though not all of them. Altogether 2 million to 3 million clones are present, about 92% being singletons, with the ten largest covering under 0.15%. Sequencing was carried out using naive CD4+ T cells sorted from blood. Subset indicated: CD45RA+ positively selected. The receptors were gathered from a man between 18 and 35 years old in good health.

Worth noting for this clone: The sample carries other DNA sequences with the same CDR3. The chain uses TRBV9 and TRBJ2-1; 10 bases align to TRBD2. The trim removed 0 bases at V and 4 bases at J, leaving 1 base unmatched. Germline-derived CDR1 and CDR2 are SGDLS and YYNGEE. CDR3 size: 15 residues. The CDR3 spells CASSVGTSGYNEQFF. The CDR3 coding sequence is TGTGCCAGCAGCGTAGGGACTAGCGGATACAATGAGCAGTTCTTC.

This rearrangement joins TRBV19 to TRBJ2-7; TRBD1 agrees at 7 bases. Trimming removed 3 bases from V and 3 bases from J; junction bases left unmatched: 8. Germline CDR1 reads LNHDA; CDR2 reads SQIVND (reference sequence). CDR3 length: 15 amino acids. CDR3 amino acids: CASSIPGQTFYEQYF. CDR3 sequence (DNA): TGTGCCAGTAGTATTCCGGGACAGACATTCTACGAGCAGTACTTC.